These 9 T cell receptor beta chains were all obtained from the same sample, sequenced in a study of somatic mutations in cytotoxic T cells in rheumatoid arthritis. The method was immunoSEQ multiplex PCR; TCRdb's version includes in-frame clones alone and lacks a portion of them. The sample has roughly 14,000 clones, 80% to 95% seen once. Sequencing was carried out using CD4+ T cells sorted from blood. Receptors were obtained from a man aged 65-85 years with rheumatoid arthritis.

This chain joins TRBV27 and TRBJ1-2; 8 bases are shared with TRBD1. This CDR3 is built from 13 residues. V lost 7 bases and J lost 7; bases outside the gene matches: 8. Germline V lookup: CDR1 MNHEY, CDR2 SMNVEV (reference sequence). This chain's CDR3 is CASTGAGGTGYTF. Here the CDR3 DNA reads TGTGCCAGCACCGGTGCAGGGGGCACTGGCTACACCTTC.

The rearrangement uses TRBV30 and TRBJ1-6; 11 bases fit TRBD1. CDR3 length equals 18 residues. CDR1 is GTSNPN, CDR2 SVGIG, per germline (reference sequence). The V gene end was trimmed by 0 bases and the J gene end by 7 bases; junction bases not matched to a gene: 11. CDR3: CAWSVKVSGTGGNSPLHF. CDR3 nucleotide sequence: TGTGCCTGGAGTGTAAAGGTCTCAGGGACAGGGGGAAATTCACCCCTCCACTTT.

V usage is TRBV11-3 and J usage is TRBJ2-2; possibly TRBD1 for D (6 bases). Germline-derived CDR1 and CDR2 are SGHNT and YENEEA. With 0 bases removed from V and 4 bases from J, the gap between germline ends came to 15 bases. The length of the CDR3 is 17 residues. The CDR3 DNA is TGTGCCAGCAGCTTAGAACAGGGAATACCCTCCACCGGGGAGCTGTTTTTT. Protein sequence: CASSLEQGIPSTGELFF.

The genes are TRBV18 and TRBJ2-1; D not resolved. The CDR3 length is 13 residues. The V and J ends lost 0 bases and 4 bases respectively, with 4 bases between them. Germline V gene sequence: CDR1 KGHSH, CDR2 LQKENI. Here the CDR3 reads CASSPPSYNEQFF. The CDR3 nucleotides are TGTGCCAGCTCACCACCGAGTTACAATGAGCAGTTCTTC.

The chain uses TRBV5-1 and TRBJ2-5; 10 bases match TRBD1. This CDR3 comprises 18 residues. V lost 4 bases to trimming and J lost 1 base; unmatched junction nucleotides: 13. Per germline, CDR1 SGHRS and CDR2 YFSETQ. The CDR3 sequence: CASSPGTGASFSQETQYF. The CDR3 DNA follows: TGCGCCAGCAGCCCGGGGACAGGGGCTAGTTTTTCCCAAGAGACCCAGTACTTC.

The gene calls are TRBV21-1 and TRBJ1-5; the DNA was not used to check the table's D call, TRBD1. TRBV21-1 is an annotated pseudogene. The CDR3 sequence is 16 residues long. The CDR3, as DNA: TGTGCCAGCAGCAAAAACGACAGTTCTTGCAGTCAGCCCCAGCATTTT. It yields the protein CASSKNDSSCSQPQHF.

The chain combines TRBV5-1 with TRBJ2-3; TRBD2 matches 9 bases. This CDR3 has 16 residues. Per the germline V gene, CDR1 is SGHRS and CDR2 is YFSETQ. V dropped 3 bases and J dropped 2; count of bases not matched to a gene: 7. This chain's CDR3 is CASSSYSGGFTDTQYF. Here the CDR3 DNA reads TGCGCCAGCAGCTCCTATAGCGGGGGATTCACAGATACGCAGTATTTT.

The rearrangement joins TRBV5-4 to TRBJ2-5; 7 bases align to TRBD1. After removal of 1 base from V and 4 bases from J, the junction contained 1 base not matched to a gene. This CDR3 contains 13 residues. The V gene's germline CDR1 is SGHNT and CDR2 YYREEE (reference sequence). The CDR3, as DNA: TGTGCCAGCAGCTTGCCAGGGGGAGAGACCCAGTACTTC. Its protein is CASSLPGGETQYF.

This clone was observed a handful of times. The chain combines TRBV30 with TRBJ2-7, with 7 bases aligning to TRBD1. The V segment lost 2 bases and the J segment 2 bases; nucleotides outside the gene matches: 3. This CDR3 has 13 amino acids. In germline, CDR1 is GTSNPN, CDR2 SVGIG (reference sequence). Written as DNA, the CDR3 is TGTGCCTGGAGTTCGGACAGGACCTACGAGCAGTACTTC. It translates to CAWSSDRTYEQYF.